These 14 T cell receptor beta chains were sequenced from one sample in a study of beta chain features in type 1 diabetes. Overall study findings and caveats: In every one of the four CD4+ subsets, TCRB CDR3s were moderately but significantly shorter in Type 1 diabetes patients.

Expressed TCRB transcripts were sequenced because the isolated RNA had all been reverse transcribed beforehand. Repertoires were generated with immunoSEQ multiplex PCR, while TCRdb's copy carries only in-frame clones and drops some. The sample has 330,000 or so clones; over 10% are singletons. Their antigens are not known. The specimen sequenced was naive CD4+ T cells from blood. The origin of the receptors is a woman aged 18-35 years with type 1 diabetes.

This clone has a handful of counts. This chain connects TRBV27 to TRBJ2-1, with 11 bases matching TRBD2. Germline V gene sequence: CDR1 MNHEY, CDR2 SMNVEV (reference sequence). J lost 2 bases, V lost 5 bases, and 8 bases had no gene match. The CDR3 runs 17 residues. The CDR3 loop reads CASSTLASGRPYNEQFF. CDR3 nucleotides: TGTGCCAGCAGTACCCTAGCTAGCGGGAGGCCCTACAATGAGCAGTTCTTC.

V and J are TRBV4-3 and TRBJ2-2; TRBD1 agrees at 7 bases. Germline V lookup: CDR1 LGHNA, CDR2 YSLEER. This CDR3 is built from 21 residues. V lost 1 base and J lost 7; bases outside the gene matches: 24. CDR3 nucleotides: TGCGCCAGCAGCCAAGTGAGGTACGACGGCCGGATACTCAGGACAGGCGGGGAGCTGTTTTTT. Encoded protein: CASSQVRYDGRILRTGGELFF.

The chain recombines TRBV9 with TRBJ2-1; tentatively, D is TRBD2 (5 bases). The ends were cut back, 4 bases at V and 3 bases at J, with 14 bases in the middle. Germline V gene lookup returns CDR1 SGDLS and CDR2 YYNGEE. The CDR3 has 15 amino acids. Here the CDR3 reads CASSPRLSDYNEQFF. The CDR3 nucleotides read TGTGCCAGCAGCCCACGACTATCGGACTACAATGAGCAGTTCTTC. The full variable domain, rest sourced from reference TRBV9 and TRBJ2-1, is DSGVTQTPKHLITATGQRVTLRCSPRSGDLSVYWYQQSLDQGLQFLIQYYNGEERAKGNILERFSAQQFPDLHSELNLSSLELGDSALYFCASSPRLSDYNEQFFGPGTRLTVL.

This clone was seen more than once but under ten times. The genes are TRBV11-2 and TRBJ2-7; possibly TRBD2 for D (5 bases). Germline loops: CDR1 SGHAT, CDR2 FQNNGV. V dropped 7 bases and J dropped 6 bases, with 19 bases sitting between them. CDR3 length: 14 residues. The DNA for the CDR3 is TGTGCCAGCAACCATTTAGCGAAGGGCCGCGAGCAGTACTTC. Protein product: CASNHLAKGREQYF.

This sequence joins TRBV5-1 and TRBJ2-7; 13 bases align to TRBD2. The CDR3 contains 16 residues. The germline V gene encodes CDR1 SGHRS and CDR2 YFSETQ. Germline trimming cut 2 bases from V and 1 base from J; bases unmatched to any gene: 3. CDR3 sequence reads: CASSFTSGRGSYEQYF. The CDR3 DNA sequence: TGCGCCAGCAGCTTCACTAGCGGGAGGGGGTCCTACGAGCAGTACTTC.

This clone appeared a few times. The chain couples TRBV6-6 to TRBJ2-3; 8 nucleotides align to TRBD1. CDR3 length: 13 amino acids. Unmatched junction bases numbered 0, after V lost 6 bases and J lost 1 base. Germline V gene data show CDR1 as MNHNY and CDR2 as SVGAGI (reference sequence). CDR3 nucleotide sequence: TGTGCCAGCAGGGGACAGGGCACAGATACGCAGTATTTT. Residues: CASRGQGTDTQYF.

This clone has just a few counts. The CDR3 loop is CASSFKQGPGELFF. The CDR3 coding sequence is TGTGCCAGCAGCTTCAAACAGGGTCCCGGGGAGCTGTTTTTT. The chain is built from TRBV7-2 and TRBJ2-2, with a possible D match to TRBD1 (6 bases). V was cut by 3 bases and J by 6 bases, with 11 bases left in between. This CDR3 has 14 residues. Germline V gene lookup returns CDR1 SGHTA and CDR2 FQGNSA.

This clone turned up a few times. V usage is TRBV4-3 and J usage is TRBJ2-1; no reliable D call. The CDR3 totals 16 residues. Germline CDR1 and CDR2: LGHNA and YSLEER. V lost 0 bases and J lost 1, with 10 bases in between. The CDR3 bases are TGCGCCAGCAGCCAAGAAGAGGAAAGATCCTACAATGAGCAGTTCTTC. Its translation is CASSQEEERSYNEQFF.

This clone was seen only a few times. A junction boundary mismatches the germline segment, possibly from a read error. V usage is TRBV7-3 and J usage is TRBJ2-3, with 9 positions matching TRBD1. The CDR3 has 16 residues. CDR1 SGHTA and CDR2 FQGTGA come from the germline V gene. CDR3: CASSVTGGAGTDTQYF. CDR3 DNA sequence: TGTGCCAGCAGCGTAACAGGGGGCGCCGGCACAGATACGCAGTATTTT.

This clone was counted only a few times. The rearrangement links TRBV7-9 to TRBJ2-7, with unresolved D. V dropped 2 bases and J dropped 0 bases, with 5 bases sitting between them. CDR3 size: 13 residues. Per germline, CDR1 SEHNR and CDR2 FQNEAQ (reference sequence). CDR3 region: CASSLSFSYEQYF. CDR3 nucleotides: TGTGCCAGCAGCTTATCGTTCTCCTACGAGCAGTACTTC.

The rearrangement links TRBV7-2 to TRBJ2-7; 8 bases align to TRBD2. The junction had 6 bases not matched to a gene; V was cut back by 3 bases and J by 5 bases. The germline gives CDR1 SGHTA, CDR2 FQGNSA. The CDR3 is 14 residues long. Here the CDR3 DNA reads TGTGCCAGCAGCTTTCCAACGGGGGGGCACGAGCAGTACTTC. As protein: CASSFPTGGHEQYF.

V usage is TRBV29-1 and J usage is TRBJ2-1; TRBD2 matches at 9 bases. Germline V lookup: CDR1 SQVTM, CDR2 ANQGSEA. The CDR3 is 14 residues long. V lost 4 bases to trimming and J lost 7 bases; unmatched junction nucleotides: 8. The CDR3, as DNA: TGCAGCGTTGCGGCGGGAGGGTTATGGAATGAGCAGTTCTTC. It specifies CSVAAGGLWNEQFF.

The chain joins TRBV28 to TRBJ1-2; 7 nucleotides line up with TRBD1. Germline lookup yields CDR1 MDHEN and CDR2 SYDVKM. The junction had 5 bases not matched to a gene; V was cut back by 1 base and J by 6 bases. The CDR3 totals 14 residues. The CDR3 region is CASSLSTGADGYTF. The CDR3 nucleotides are TGTGCCAGCAGTTTATCAACAGGGGCGGATGGCTACACCTTC.

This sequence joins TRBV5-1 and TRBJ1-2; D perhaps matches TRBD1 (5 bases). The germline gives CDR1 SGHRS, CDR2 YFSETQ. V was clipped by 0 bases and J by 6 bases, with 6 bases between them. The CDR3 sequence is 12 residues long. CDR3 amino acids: CASSLGQNGYTF. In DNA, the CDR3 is TGCGCCAGCAGCTTGGGACAGAATGGCTACACCTTC.